These 2 T cell receptor beta chains came from one sample sequenced in a study of tumor and adjacent non-tumor tissue in lung cancer. No cell sorting was done before RNA was extracted from the tissue. The library came from three nested PCR rounds adapted from ARM-PCR protocols. TCRdb reanalysed the multiplex PCR reads using MiXCR and keeps one entry per CDR3 protein. The data contain 90,000 to 110,000 distinct CDR3 sequences, 60% to 80% of them seen just once; the ten biggest clones take up 37%. Sequenced material: lung tumor tissue. Source of these receptors: a woman aged 55-75 years with non-small cell lung cancer.

Regarding this clonotype: Relative to the germline gene, one junction end is altered; a read error may explain this. The chain is built from TRBV20-1 and TRBJ1-4; 7 bases are a match to TRBD1. This CDR3 has 19 amino acids. Germline V gene sequence: CDR1 DFQATT, CDR2 SNEGSKA (reference sequence). The CDR3 region is CSARFGEPGGGATNEKLVF. The CDR3 nucleotides read TGCAGTGCTAGATTTGGGGAGCCAGGGGGGGGCGCGACTAATGAAAAACTGGTTTTT.

Worth noting for this clonotype: The CDR3 ends on some other residue instead of the conserved phenylalanine or tryptophan, so this is likely a read error. The chain employs TRBV11-3 and TRBJ2-3; D remains ambiguous. Germline lookup yields CDR1 SGHNT and CDR2 YENEEA. The CDR3 covers 17 residues. The CDR3 is CASSPDWTRSSTDTQYY. The DNA for the CDR3 is TGTGCTAGCAGCCCCGACTGGACGCGCTCTAGCACAGATACGCAGTATTAT.